This is a list of T cell receptor beta chains from one sample in a study of healthy donors' naive CD4 and CD8 T cells. TCRdb re-called the reads through MiXCR, storing one row per CDR3 protein. Seen here are approximately 180,000 distinct CDR3 sequences, over 60% observed once, and the top ten hold 2% to 2.5%. Sequencing input: naive CD4+ and CD8+ T cells sorted from blood, pooled from several donors. All receptors derive from a pool of human donors in good health; the sample pools cells from several healthy donors. Each CDR3 is given without its conserved first and last residue. A D gene is named only where the DNA matches it firmly.

J | D | V | CDR3
TRBJ1-1 | NA | TRBV6-6 | ASSLKEGTEAF
TRBJ1-2 | TRBD1 | TRBV28 | ASTLPGQGGYGYT
TRBJ2-3 | NA | TRBV20-1 | SAAGTSTDTQY
TRBJ2-1 | TRBD2 | TRBV5-1 | ASSWGLAVNNEQF
TRBJ1-5 | NA | TRBV5-1 | ASSLATDQPQH
TRBJ1-1 | NA | TRBV27 | ASSLSPSGLSEAF
TRBJ1-1 | TRBD1 | TRBV27 | ASSWDRNTEAF
TRBJ2-6 | TRBD2 | TRBV29-1 | SVVGGGGGYSGANVLT
TRBJ1-3 | NA | TRBV29-1 | SAISSGNTIY
TRBJ2-7 | NA | TRBV29-1 | SVEGPRYEQY
TRBJ2-1 | NA | TRBV4-1 | ATSTRVDNEQF
TRBJ2-3 | TRBD1 | TRBV29-1 | SVHKGQVRTDTQY
TRBJ1-1 | NA | TRBV19 | ASSIRLHTEAF
TRBJ1-2 | NA | TRBV29-1 | SVELPFGVRSGYT
TRBJ1-4 | NA | TRBV15 | ATSRASARAQYSTT
TRBJ1-3 | NA | TRBV6-6 | ASSYSKFGSSGNTIY
TRBJ1-1 | TRBD1 | TRBV7-2 | ASSITGTGIMNTEAF